This T cell receptor (beta chain) was documented in a study of radiation and T cells in renal cell carcinoma. Findings and caveats of the study: Without pretreatment biopsies, baseline tumor clonotype presence was undetermined.

Concerning this clone itself: The antigen is undetermined.

TCRdb's table, derived via immunoSEQ multiplex PCR, lists solely in-frame clones and lacks some. The sample gives some 130,000 clones, around nine tenths of which show up once; more than 5% is in the top ten. Time point denoted: blood 2 weeks post-SBRT. Specified treatment: 15 Gy SBRT to primary tumor, nephrectomy 4 weeks later. Blood was sampled at baseline, 2 weeks and 4 weeks after SBRT. The ends were cut back, 1 base at V and 10 bases at J, with 7 bases in the middle. The CDR3 sequence is 11 residues long. Germline CDR1 is SGHNT and CDR2 is YENEEA. This rearrangement joins TRBV11-3 to TRBJ1-1; possibly TRBD1 for D (6 bases). This TCR came from a woman aged 70 to 79 with renal cell carcinoma. Material: blood, obtained from a patient whose treatment included radiotherapy and nephrectomy. CDR3 DNA sequence: TGTGCCAGCAGCTTAGGACAGGTAGCTTTCTTT. Translation: CASSLGQVAFF. The entire variable domain, with the rest obtained from reference TRBV11-3 and TRBJ1-1, is as follows: EAGVVQSPRYKIIEKKQPVAFWCNPISGHNTLYWYLQNLGQGPELLIRYENEEAVDDSQLPKDRFSAERLKGVDSTLKIQPAELGDSAVYLCASSLGQVAFFGQGTRLTVV.